Listed here are 14 T cell receptor beta chains from one sample, sequenced in a study of vaccination and CD4 T cells after COVID-19 (dated by TCRdb to 2021 to 2024). What the treatment or condition label conveys for this sample: roughly 10-day PBMC culture with coronavirus spike peptide pools or control peptides (ViraFEST assay). The library came from PCR. The reads were generated on an Illumina iSeq 100. TCR sequencing of DNA from cultured CD4+ T cells used the Oncomine TCR Beta short-read assay at the Johns Hopkins FTIC core. TCRdb passed the public sequencing reads through fastp at Q25 and MiXCR, retaining productive beta sequences. Entries are consolidated by CDR3 protein sequence, retaining the most common genes and DNA. The table for this sample lists about 20,000 distinct CDR3 sequences; 66% of them were counted only once. The ten most abundant clones make up roughly 4% of the sample. These receptors lack a known antigen.

Sequenced sample: CD4+ T cells from blood, cultured in vitro. Receptors originate from a human donor who had recovered from COVID-19.

As for this clonotype: The missing conserved phenylalanine or tryptophan at the end of this CDR3 makes a read error likely. The V and J genes are TRBV6-2 or TRBV6-3 and TRBJ2-6; D ambiguous. V was trimmed by 2 bases and J by 0 bases, leaving 2 bases between them. Looked up from germline, CDR1 is MNHEY and CDR2 is SVGEGT. This CDR3 is 14 amino acids long. The CDR3, as DNA: TGTGCCAGCAGTTACAGCTCTGGGGCCAACGTCCTGACTTCC. It yields the protein CASSYSSGANVLTS.

The table lists this clonotype with a count of one. This rearrangement joins TRBV28 to TRBJ1-3; D is undetermined. The CDR3 totals 14 residues. V lost 1 base and J 4 bases, leaving 8 bases between the germline ends. Germline CDR1 and CDR2: MDHEN and SYDVKM. The CDR3 DNA reads TGTGCCAGCAGTTTATACTCTTCCGGAAACACCATATATTTT. Protein sequence: CASSLYSSGNTIYF.

J is TRBJ1-5 and V is TRBV28; no firm D call. Trimming cost V 8 bases and J 2 bases, with 10 bases left between them. The germline V gene has CDR1 MDHEN and CDR2 SYDVKM. CDR3 length: 13 residues. In DNA form, the CDR3 reads TGTGCCAGCCTCCCCGGGGGCAATCAGCCCCAGCATTTT. It codes for CASLPGGNQPQHF.

The chain is built from TRBV30 and TRBJ1-2; maybe TRBD1 (6 bases). CDR3 size: 13 residues. Trimming took off 5 bases at V and 1 base at J, with 11 bases between the two ends. In germline, CDR1 is GTSNPN, CDR2 SVGIG (reference sequence). CDR3 protein: CAWYGGSNYGYTF. The CDR3 DNA reads as TGTGCCTGGTACGGGGGCAGTAACTATGGCTACACCTTC.

This sequence joins TRBV19 and TRBJ1-2; D gene ambiguous. Between the trimmed V and J ends, which lost 0 bases and 3 bases, there was a span of 5 bases. The germline V gene encodes CDR1 LNHDA and CDR2 SQIVND (reference sequence). The CDR3 loop spans 13 amino acids. CDR3 residues: CASSIDPDYGYTF. The CDR3 nucleotides are TGTGCCAGTAGTATAGATCCGGACTATGGCTACACCTTC.

The CDR3 region has the DNA TGTGCCAGCAGCGGTGGCGGAGCGGGAGAAACAGATACGCAGTATTTT. This sequence encodes CASSGGGAGETDTQYF. The chain combines TRBV11-3 with TRBJ2-3; 8 bases line up with TRBD2. V lost 5 bases and J lost 3; bases outside the gene matches: 10. Germline loops: CDR1 SGHNT, CDR2 YENEEA. This CDR3 is built from 16 residues.

This chain connects TRBV7-7 to TRBJ2-1; 10 bases align to TRBD2. The CDR3 loop spans 15 amino acids. Germline CDR1 is SSHAT and CDR2 is FNYEAQ (reference sequence). CDR3 sequence (DNA): TGTACTAGCAGCTCCTCTAGCGGGAGTCATAATGAGCAGTTCTTC. This translates into CTSSSSSGSHNEQFF.

V gene TRBV7-3 combines with J gene TRBJ1-1, with TRBD1 matching over 8 bases. The CDR3 is 14 amino acids. CDR1 and CDR2 from the germline V gene are SGHTA and FQGTGA. With 4 bases clipped from V and 4 bases from J, the junction kept 5 bases outside the gene matches. The CDR3 loop reads CASSSQGVGTEAFF. In DNA, the CDR3 is TGTGCCAGCAGCTCACAGGGGGTGGGCACTGAAGCTTTCTTT.

The CDR3 bases are TGTGCCAGCAGGAGACAGCCGTCGGCGGATACGCAGTATTTT. Translated: CASRRQPSADTQYF. V and J are TRBV27 and TRBJ2-3; D is possibly TRBD1 (5 bases). This CDR3 spans 14 amino acids. From germline, CDR1 is MNHEY and CDR2 SMNVEV (reference sequence). The ends were cut back, 6 bases at V and 6 bases at J, with 16 bases in the middle.

V gene TRBV10-3 combines with J gene TRBJ2-7; D not resolved. CDR3 size: 13 residues. From germline, CDR1 is ENHRY and CDR2 SYGVKD. The V end was cut by 4 bases, the J end by 3 bases, with 10 bases between. The CDR3 coding sequence is TGTGCCATCAGTGGCGGCAGACTCTACGAGCAGTACTTC. This codes for CAISGGRLYEQYF.

The CDR3 here is CSARGGTTGTQYF. CDR3 bases: TGCAGTGCTAGAGGGGGGACCACGGGGACCCAGTACTTC. The chain links TRBV20-1 to TRBJ2-5; D is possibly TRBD1 or TRBD2 (5 bases each). Trimming took 1 base from V and 7 from J, leaving 13 bases between them. The CDR3 consists of 13 residues. Germline V CDR1 and CDR2: DFQATT, SNEGSKA (reference sequence).

This chain uses TRBV21-1 with TRBJ1-2; TRBD1 reflects the table's D call only, with no check against the DNA. TRBV21-1 is designated a pseudogene. This CDR3 has 16 amino acids. CDR3 in DNA: TGTGCCAGCAGCAAAGCGCTCCAACAGGGAGACTATGGCTACACCTTC. This encodes CASSKALQQGDYGYTF.

This clonotype was picked up a small number of times. V and J are TRBV15 and TRBJ1-6; TRBD1 aligns across 7 bases. CDR3 length: 15 amino acids. Germline lookup yields CDR1 LNHNV and CDR2 YYDKDF (reference sequence). V lost 1 base to trimming and J lost 7 bases; unmatched junction nucleotides: 4. This CDR3 is CATSRGRQGNSPLHF. The CDR3 bases are TGTGCCACCAGCAGAGGAAGACAGGGAAATTCACCCCTCCACTTT.

The chain combines TRBV5-1 with TRBJ2-5; TRBD2 matches at 10 bases. Germline V gene data show CDR1 as SGHRS and CDR2 as YFSETQ. V dropped 6 bases and J dropped 6; count of bases not matched to a gene: 14. The CDR3 consists of 16 residues. This CDR3 is CASKSGGAFLAQTQYF. CDR3 DNA sequence: TGCGCCAGCAAGAGCGGGGGGGCTTTCCTAGCTCAGACCCAGTACTTC. The whole variable domain, remainder taken from reference TRBV5-1 and TRBJ2-5, is KAGVTQTPRYLIKTRGQQVTLSCSPISGHRSVSWYQQTPGQGLQFLFEYFSETQRNKGNFPGRFSGRQFSNSRSEMNVSTLELGDSALYLCASKSGGAFLAQTQYFGPGTRLLVL.